The T cell receptor beta chain under discussion was sequenced for a study of patients and donors after allogeneic stem cell transplantation. TCRdb itself ran the RT-PCR reads through MiXCR, one entry per CDR3 protein. The sample yields a few hundred thousand distinct CDR3 sequences, 38% seen once. V was cut by 0 bases and J by 2 bases, with 12 bases left in between. The CDR3 is made up of 16 amino acids. The germline CDR1 and CDR2 sequences are ENHRY and SYGVKD. This clonotype originated in a human donor who was either an allogeneic HSCT recipient or a stem cell or donor lymphocyte infusion donor (not recorded which). It is not recorded whose cells these are; they may come from a transplant donor. Input material: blood, either unsorted or a sorted T cell fraction (not recorded which). This chain connects TRBV10-3 to TRBJ2-3; TRBD2 might be the D (5 bases). The CDR3 DNA reads as TGTGCCATCAGTGAGTCGAGTTACGGGGACACAGATACGCAGTATTTT. Translation gives CAISESSYGDTDTQYF.